Listed here are 27 T cell receptor beta chains from one sample, sequenced in a study of OX40 agonist ivuxolimab in advanced cancers. Some clones are missing from TCRdb's copy, which holds only in-frame ones; the method was immunoSEQ multiplex PCR. The repertoire holds 85,000 to 100,000 clones, around 82% seen once, with 3% to 4% in the top ten. Sequences were derived from CD4+ or CD8+ T cells sorted from blood, sampled in a trial of the OX40 agonist ivuxolimab. The receptors were sampled from an adult with an advanced solid tumor such as melanoma, head and neck, liver or kidney cancer.

The CDR3 spells CASSLLAGGPSGANVLTF. The CDR3 coding sequence is TGTGCCAGCAGCTTACTAGCGGGAGGCCCCTCTGGGGCCAACGTCCTGACTTTC. This chain uses TRBV5-6 with TRBJ2-6, with 12 bases identical to TRBD2. The CDR3 length is 18 residues. Germline V gene data show CDR1 as SGHDT and CDR2 as YYEEEE. The trim removed 2 bases at V and 0 bases at J, leaving 3 bases unmatched.

The genes are TRBV15 and TRBJ2-1; 7 nucleotides line up with TRBD1. The ends lost 4 bases at V and 9 bases at J; junction bases unmatched: 9. The CDR3 runs to 14 residues. Germline V gives CDR1 LNHNV, CDR2 YYDKDF (reference sequence). The CDR3 region has the DNA TGTGCCACCAGCATAACAGGGGCGTCAGGTGAGCAGTTCTTC. Translating it yields CATSITGASGEQFF.

The CDR3 protein is CASTQGINTGELFF. The CDR3 coding sequence is TGTGCCAGTACCCAGGGAATCAACACCGGGGAGCTGTTTTTT. V is TRBV19 and J is TRBJ2-2; the D gene is possibly TRBD1 (5 bases). This CDR3 is 14 amino acids long. V shed 7 bases and J shed 2 bases, with 11 bases lying between them. CDR1 LNHDA and CDR2 SQIVND come from the germline V gene (reference sequence).

The J gene is TRBJ1-5, the V gene TRBV15; D is uncertain. Germline CDR1 reads LNHNV; CDR2 reads YYDKDF (reference sequence). The CDR3 runs to 14 residues. Deletions cut 4 bases from V and 7 bases from J, with 14 bases between. The CDR3 coding sequence is TGTGCCACCAGCATCCGAGCCGAGGCCCAGCCCCAGCATTTT. Encoded protein: CATSIRAEAQPQHF.

The chain links TRBV18 to TRBJ2-7; 7 nucleotides agree with TRBD2. CDR1 and CDR2 from the germline V gene are KGHSH and LQKENI. This CDR3 contains 14 residues. V trimming: 2 bases; J trimming: 7 bases; junction bases outside the gene matches: 8. The CDR3 nucleotides are TGTGCCAGCTCACCATCGGGAGGAGAAGGAGAGCAGTACTTC. Residues: CASSPSGGEGEQYF.

This chain connects TRBV5-4 to TRBJ2-7; perhaps TRBD2 as D (6 bases). The CDR3 sequence is 14 residues long. V was trimmed by 3 bases and J by 0 bases, leaving 10 bases between them. Germline lookup yields CDR1 SGHNT and CDR2 YYREEE (reference sequence). CDR3 in DNA: TGTGCCAGCAGCTGGAGGGACGGCTCCTACGAGCAGTACTTC. This sequence encodes CASSWRDGSYEQYF.

This clone was seen a handful of times. The V gene is TRBV5-1, the J gene TRBJ1-2; D unclear. Trimming shortened V by 0 bases and J by 8 bases, and 11 bases separated the two germline ends. Germline V gene data show CDR1 as SGHRS and CDR2 as YFSETQ. This CDR3 region has 13 residues. The CDR3 region is CASSLVANAGYTF. CDR3 DNA sequence: TGCGCCAGCAGCTTGGTTGCTAATGCAGGCTACACCTTC.

The V and J genes are TRBV4-1 and TRBJ2-1, with D unclear. The germline CDR1 and CDR2 sequences are MGHRA and YSYEKL. The CDR3 runs 15 residues. The V gene lost 0 bases and the J gene lost 0 bases, with 6 bases spanning the gap. CDR3: CASSQESGSYNEQFF. CDR3 DNA: TGCGCCAGCAGCCAAGAGTCTGGCTCCTACAATGAGCAGTTCTTC.

The chain links TRBV6-5 to TRBJ2-1; no definite D call. The CDR3 loop spans 14 amino acids. Germline CDR1 and CDR2: MNHEY and SVGAGI. Trimming took off 5 bases at V and 7 bases at J, with 15 bases between the two ends. The CDR3 loop is CASSDLSWTNEQFF. In nucleotides, the CDR3 is TGTGCCAGCAGTGATCTAAGCTGGACGAATGAGCAGTTCTTC.

This clone was detected once. The chain employs TRBV7-8 and TRBJ1-3, with D possibly TRBD1 on 5 matching bases. V dropped 3 bases and J dropped 4 bases, with 7 bases sitting between them. The germline gives CDR1 SGHVS, CDR2 FQNEAQ. This CDR3 comprises 13 residues. The CDR3, as DNA: TGTGCCAGCAGCTTGGGACGAGGAAACACCATATATTTT. Its translation: CASSLGRGNTIYF.

This clone was found once. This rearrangement joins TRBV7-9 to TRBJ1-1; D remains unclear. The CDR3 has 13 amino acids. V lost 8 bases and J 3 bases, leaving 13 bases between the germline ends. CDR1 and CDR2 from the germline V gene are SEHNR and FQNEAQ (reference sequence). The CDR3 bases are TGTGCCAGCTATAAGGGAGGGTACACTGAAGCTTTCTTT. It codes for CASYKGGYTEAFF.

This chain uses TRBV6-1 with TRBJ2-3, with a possible D match to TRBD2 (6 bases). V was clipped by 5 bases and J by 7 bases, with 19 bases between them. CDR3 size: 15 residues. Looked up from germline, CDR1 is MNHNS and CDR2 is SASEGT. CDR3 DNA sequence: TGTGCCAGCAGTTCACCGGGACTCCTATGGAATACGCAGTATTTT. Translating it yields CASSSPGLLWNTQYF.

Only one count was recorded for this clone. The V call is TRBV13, the J call TRBJ1-4; 9 bases fit TRBD1. The V and J ends lost 4 bases and 5 bases, in that order; junction bases with no gene match: 8. CDR1 and CDR2 from the germline V gene are PRHDT and FYEKMQ (reference sequence). This CDR3 has 16 amino acids. The CDR3: CASSSPRTGANEKLFF. As DNA, the CDR3 is TGTGCCAGCAGCTCACCCCGGACAGGGGCGAATGAAAAACTGTTTTTT.

This sequence joins TRBV4-2 and TRBJ1-2; D perhaps matches TRBD1 (5 bases). Trimming took 3 bases from V and 8 from J, leaving 16 bases between them. Germline CDR1 and CDR2: LGHNA and YNFKEQ. This CDR3 has 14 amino acids. The chain's CDR3 is CASSHSLGAGGYTF. The CDR3 nucleotides are TGTGCCAGCAGCCATTCTCTTGGGGCGGGCGGCTACACCTTC.

The V and J genes are TRBV2 and TRBJ2-7; 7 bases line up with TRBD1. This CDR3 region has 13 residues. Germline-derived CDR1 and CDR2 are SNHLY and FYNNEI. V lost 5 bases, J lost 0 bases, and 1 base stayed unmatched. The CDR3 DNA sequence: TGTGCCAGCAGTCGGGACAGCTCCTACGAGCAGTACTTC. Translation: CASSRDSSYEQYF.

The chain is built from TRBV5-8 and TRBJ2-1; 7 bases fit TRBD1. Germline V gene sequence: CDR1 SGHTS, CDR2 YDEGEE. J was trimmed by 0 bases and V by 5 bases; bases with no gene match: 8. The CDR3 runs 16 residues. The CDR3 is CASRPPGQSSYNEQFF. The CDR3 DNA reads as TGTGCCAGCAGGCCTCCGGGACAGAGCTCCTACAATGAGCAGTTCTTC.

The chain uses TRBV27 and TRBJ2-1; D perhaps matches TRBD2 (5 bases). V lost 3 bases, J lost 4 bases, and 10 bases lay in between. The CDR3 is 14 amino acids. Per germline, CDR1 MNHEY and CDR2 SMNVEV (reference sequence). CDR3 DNA: TGTGCCAGCAGTTTGGGTAGCGATTACAATGAGCAGTTCTTC. This encodes CASSLGSDYNEQFF.

The chain carries TRBV19 and TRBJ1-3, with 7 positions matching TRBD1. V lost 5 bases to trimming and J lost 0 bases; unmatched junction nucleotides: 19. This CDR3 region has 20 residues. The germline V gene has CDR1 LNHDA and CDR2 SQIVND (reference sequence). The CDR3 is CASSLYRRQGRSLSGNTIYF. The CDR3 DNA follows: TGTGCCAGTAGTCTTTACCGCAGACAGGGAAGAAGCCTCTCTGGAAACACCATATATTTT.

This clone was counted a single time. This chain joins TRBV4-1 and TRBJ1-2; 8 bases align to TRBD1. V trimming: 3 bases; J trimming: 5 bases; junction bases outside the gene matches: 11. The germline V gene encodes CDR1 MGHRA and CDR2 YSYEKL. CDR3 length equals 16 residues. CDR3 DNA sequence: TGCGCCAGCAGCCATGAGGCGGGACAGGCGGATTATGGCTACACCTTC. This encodes CASSHEAGQADYGYTF.

The V call is TRBV19, the J call TRBJ1-4; D gene unclear. CDR3 length equals 14 residues. Germline CDR1 LNHDA, CDR2 SQIVND (reference sequence). Trimming removed 3 bases from V and 12 bases from J, with 17 bases in between. The CDR3 loop reads CASSISTTNRELFF. As DNA, the CDR3 is TGTGCCAGTAGTATTTCGACAACTAATCGGGAACTGTTTTTT.

The chain links TRBV4-2 to TRBJ2-1, with TRBD1 identical over 7 bases. The CDR3 sequence is 16 residues long. V dropped 2 bases and J dropped 2; count of bases not matched to a gene: 6. Germline V gene lookup returns CDR1 LGHNA and CDR2 YNFKEQ. The CDR3 DNA is TGTGCCAGCAGCCAAACTAACAGGGGCCCCTACAATGAGCAGTTCTTC. Translation gives CASSQTNRGPYNEQFF.

The chain carries TRBV7-3 and TRBJ2-5; 7 nucleotides line up with TRBD2. J gave up 1 base and V 5 bases, and 4 bases lay outside the gene matches. The CDR3 covers 14 residues. Looked up from germline, CDR1 is SGHTA and CDR2 is FQGTGA. The CDR3 sequence is CASSPGRGQETQYF. CDR3 in DNA: TGTGCCAGCAGCCCTGGGAGGGGCCAAGAGACCCAGTACTTC.

The gene calls are TRBV7-9 and TRBJ2-7; D could derive from TRBD1 or TRBD2 (6 bases each). V was clipped by 0 bases and J by 4 bases, with 10 bases between them. Germline values: CDR1 SEHNR, CDR2 FQNEAQ (reference sequence). This CDR3 comprises 14 residues. The DNA for the CDR3 is TGTGCCAGCAGCTTAGCCGGAGGGGGGTACGAGCAGTACTTC. This gives the protein CASSLAGGGYEQYF.

This clone was counted a single time. This chain joins TRBV6-6 and TRBJ2-1; 12 nucleotides match TRBD2. J lost 8 bases, V lost 5 bases, and 7 bases had no gene match. The CDR3 spans 15 residues. Germline V gene data show CDR1 as MNHNY and CDR2 as SVGAGI (reference sequence). The CDR3 nucleotides read TGTGCCAGCAGTCTCCCGACTAGCGGGGGCTATGAGCAGTTCTTC. This gives the protein CASSLPTSGGYEQFF.

This clone was found once. The chain employs TRBV4-2 and TRBJ2-1; D possibly matches TRBD1 or TRBD2 (5 bases each). Germline CDR1 and CDR2: LGHNA and YNFKEQ. V was cut by 0 bases and J by 10 bases, with 10 bases left in between. The length of the CDR3 is 13 residues. Here the CDR3 DNA reads TGTGCCAGCAGCCAAGATGAGGGGTACGAGCAGTTCTTC. Protein: CASSQDEGYEQFF.

This chain joins TRBV5-4 and TRBJ2-3; D not certain. This CDR3 is built from 14 residues. Trimming took off 0 bases at V and 2 bases at J, with 7 bases between the two ends. From germline, CDR1 is SGHNT and CDR2 YYREEE (reference sequence). CDR3 sequence reads: CASSLEGSTDTQYF. The CDR3 nucleotides are TGTGCCAGCAGCTTGGAGGGATCCACAGATACGCAGTATTTT.

The chain joins TRBV30 to TRBJ2-7; 10 bases map to TRBD1. Germline V lookup: CDR1 GTSNPN, CDR2 SVGIG (reference sequence). This CDR3 has 14 residues. V shed 1 base and J 5 bases; nucleotides not matched to a gene: 5. The CDR3 DNA follows: TGTGCCTGGAGTGCCGGGACAGGGGACAACGAGCAGTACTTC. Its protein product is CAWSAGTGDNEQYF.